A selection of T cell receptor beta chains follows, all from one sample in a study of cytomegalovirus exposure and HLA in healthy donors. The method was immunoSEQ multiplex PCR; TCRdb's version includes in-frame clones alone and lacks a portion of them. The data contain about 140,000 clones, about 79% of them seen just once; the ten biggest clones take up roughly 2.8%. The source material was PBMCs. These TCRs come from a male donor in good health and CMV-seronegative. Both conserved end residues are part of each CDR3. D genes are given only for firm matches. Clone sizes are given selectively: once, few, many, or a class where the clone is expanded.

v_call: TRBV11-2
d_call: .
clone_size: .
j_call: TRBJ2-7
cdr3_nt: TGTGCCAGCAGCTCTATACAGGGGGGGTATCACGAGCAGTACTTC
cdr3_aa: CASSSIQGGYHEQYF

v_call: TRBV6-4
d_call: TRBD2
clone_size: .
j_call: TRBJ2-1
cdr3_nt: TGTGCCAGCCAGAGGACTAGCGGTCCCTACAATGAGCAGTTCTTC
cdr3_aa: CASQRTSGPYNEQFF

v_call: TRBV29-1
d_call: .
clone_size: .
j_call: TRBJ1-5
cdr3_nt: TGCAGCGGGGGCGCAGGGTTAAATCAGCCCCAGCATTTT
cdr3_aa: CSGGAGLNQPQHF

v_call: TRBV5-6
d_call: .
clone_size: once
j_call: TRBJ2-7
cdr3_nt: TGTGCCAGCAGCTTCACAGGGTACGCCTACGAGCAGTACTTC
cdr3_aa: CASSFTGYAYEQYF

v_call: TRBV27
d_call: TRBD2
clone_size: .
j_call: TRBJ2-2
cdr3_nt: TGTGCCAGCAGTTTAGGTTCGCCAGCGGGATCCGGGGAGCTGTTTTTT
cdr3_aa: CASSLGSPAGSGELFF

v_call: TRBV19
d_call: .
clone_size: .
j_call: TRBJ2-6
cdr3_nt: .
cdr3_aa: CASSILAPWTGGLVLTF

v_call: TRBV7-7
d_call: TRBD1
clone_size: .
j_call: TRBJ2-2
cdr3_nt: TGTGCTAGCAGTTCTATCCGGGACAGGGTTAACACCGGGGAGCTGTTTTTT
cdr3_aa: CASSSIRDRVNTGELFF

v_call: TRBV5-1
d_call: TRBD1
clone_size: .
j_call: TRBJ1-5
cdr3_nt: TGCGCCAGCAGCGAGGGGACAGGCAATCAGCCCCAGCATTTT
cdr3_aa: CASSEGTGNQPQHF

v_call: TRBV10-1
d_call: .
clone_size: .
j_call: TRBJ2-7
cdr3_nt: TGCGCCAGCAGTGACGCCTCTGGCAACGAGCAGTACTTC
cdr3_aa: CASSDASGNEQYF

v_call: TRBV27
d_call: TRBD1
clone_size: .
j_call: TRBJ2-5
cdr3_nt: TGTGCCAGCAGTCACCACAGGGGGCGTGAGACCCAGTACTTC
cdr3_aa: CASSHHRGRETQYF

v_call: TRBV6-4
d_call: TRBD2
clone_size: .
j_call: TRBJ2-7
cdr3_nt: TGTGCCAGCAGTGTACCAAGACTAGCTCCAGAGCAGTACTTC
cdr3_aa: CASSVPRLAPEQYF

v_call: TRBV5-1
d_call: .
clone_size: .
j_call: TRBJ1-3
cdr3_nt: TGCGCCAGCAGCCTGGCAGGGACTCTCTCTGGAAACACCATATATTTT
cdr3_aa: CASSLAGTLSGNTIYF

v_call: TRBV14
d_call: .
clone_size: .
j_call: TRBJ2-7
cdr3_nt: TGTGCCAGCAGCACCCATTTCACGGAGACCTACGAGCAGTACTTC
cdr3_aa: CASSTHFTETYEQYF

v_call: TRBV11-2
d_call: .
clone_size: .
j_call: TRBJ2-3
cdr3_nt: TGTGCCAGCAGCTTCGGGGATACGCAGTATTTT
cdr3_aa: CASSFGDTQYF

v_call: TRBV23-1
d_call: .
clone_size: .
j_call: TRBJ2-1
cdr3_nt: TGCGCCACAAACCGGAGTCAGCGGGTGACGCCAACTAAGTACAATGAGCAGTTCTTC
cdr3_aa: CATNRSQRVTPTKYNEQFF

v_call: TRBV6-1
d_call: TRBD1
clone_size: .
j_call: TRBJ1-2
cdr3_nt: TGTGCCAGCAGCCTACTACGACAGGGGGACTATGGCTACACCTTC
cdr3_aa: CASSLLRQGDYGYTF

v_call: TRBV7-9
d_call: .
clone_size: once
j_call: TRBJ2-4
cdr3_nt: TGTTCCAGCAGCTCGGGAGTCGAAAACATTCAGTACTTC
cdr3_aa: CSSSSGVENIQYF

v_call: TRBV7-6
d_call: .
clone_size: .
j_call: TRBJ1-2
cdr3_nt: TGTGCCAGCAGCTTAGTGGGCTCTGGCTACACCTTC
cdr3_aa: CASSLVGSGYTF